The source of this T cell receptor beta chain is a study of identical twins. Study outcomes and limitations: Out-of-frame alpha sequences common to twins were enriched for low generation probability. Models, which agreed with sharing between unrelated individuals, nonetheless underestimated the out-of-frame TCR alpha sharing seen in monozygotic twins. Analyses of zero insertions could be partly confounded by invariant MAIT and iNKT cells.

A single record per CDR3 protein comes from TCRdb applying MiXCR to the 5' RACE reads. Among approximately 220,000 distinct CDR3 sequences listed, less than 8% were seen once. Every donor was a healthy Caucasian. There are a few counts of this clonotype. Its antigen is not known. CDR1 and CDR2 from the germline V gene are MDHEN and SYDVKM. CDR3 length: 15 amino acids. V shed 5 bases and J 5 bases; nucleotides not matched to a gene: 10. This same sample was also taken into another study, of yellow fever vaccine responses in identical twins.

The chain is built from TRBV28 and TRBJ2-7; TRBD2 agrees at 9 bases. The sequence came from a young woman in good health. The specimen sequenced was memory (CD45RO+) T cells sorted from blood. CDR3 in DNA: TGTGCCAGCAGTCCTAGGAGAGCGGGAGGCCACGAGCAGTACTTC. This encodes CASSPRRAGGHEQYF.